The 4 T cell receptor beta chains reported below all come from one sample, sequenced in a study of response to subunit inactivated influenza vaccine. One entry per CDR3 protein, called by TCRdb with MiXCR from the RT-PCR reads. The repertoire holds about 570,000 distinct CDR3 sequences, approximately 11% seen once, with 8% to 13% in the top ten. These data are also associated with another study on T cells expressing NK-cell markers. As that study records: cDNA encoding TCR beta was synthesized via 5'RACE template switching incorporating UMIs.

The sample in question was PBMCs from blood, obtained on the day of vaccination. Source of these receptors: a man aged 45 to 65 who received an inactivated influenza vaccine.

The chain uses TRBV5-5 and TRBJ1-1; possibly TRBD1 for D (5 bases). V was pared by 0 bases and J by 1 base, with 10 bases between. Germline CDR1 reads SGHKS; CDR2 reads YYEKEE (reference sequence). The CDR3 is 15 residues long. CDR3 bases: TGTGCCAGCAGCTTGGAGGGGAAGAGGAACACTGAAGCTTTCTTT. Its protein is CASSLEGKRNTEAFF.

The rearrangement links TRBV5-1 to TRBJ2-5; 9 bases fit TRBD2. Germline trimming cut 5 bases from V and 4 bases from J; bases unmatched to any gene: 12. The length of the CDR3 is 16 residues. Germline V CDR1 and CDR2: SGHRS, YFSETQ. The CDR3 loop reads CASSWLAGRVSETQYF. DNA for the CDR3: TGCGCCAGCAGTTGGCTAGCGGGGAGAGTTTCAGAGACCCAGTACTTC.

The CDR3 DNA reads TGCGCCAGCAGCCTCGGGACAGGGGGCCTCTCGTCGGACGAGCAGTACTTC. Translation gives CASSLGTGGLSSDEQYF. The chain is built from TRBV4-3 and TRBJ2-7, with 12 bases that match TRBD1. This CDR3 is 17 amino acids long. J was trimmed by 5 bases and V by 4 bases; bases with no gene match: 12. Per germline, CDR1 LGHNA and CDR2 YSLEER.

This clonotype was picked up a small number of times. The V and J genes are TRBV20-1 and TRBJ2-3, with 13 nucleotides matching TRBD2. From germline, CDR1 is DFQATT and CDR2 SNEGSKA (reference sequence). With V trimmed by 6 bases and J by 2 bases, 8 bases remained unmatched. The CDR3 runs to 16 residues. CDR3 DNA sequence: TGCAGTGCCCCTAGACTAGCGGGGGGATTCACAGATACGCAGTATTTT. Protein product: CSAPRLAGGFTDTQYF.